This T cell receptor beta chain derives from a study of blood T cell repertoires in COVID-19. In the original workflow: Amplified reference gene primers provided the basis for estimating nucleated cell counts. The table came from immunoSEQ multiplex PCR; TCRdb's copy has only in-frame clones and leaves some out. The V and J calls and the clone size are those of that table, but D and trimming were determined from the DNA. The sample lists about 93,000 clones; approximately 86% were seen once. The CDR3 covers 16 residues. The germline gives CDR1 SGDLS, CDR2 YYNGEE. V lost 4 bases, J lost 0 bases, and 14 bases lay in between.

Sequencing was carried out using peripheral blood. This chain links TRBV9 with TRBJ1-3; D is unresolved. This clonotype was obtained from a woman of 80 years or more with acute or convalescent COVID-19. CDR3 residues: CASSPVLRGSGNTIYF. In DNA, the CDR3 is TGTGCCAGCAGCCCCGTACTGCGGGGCTCTGGAAACACCATATATTTT.